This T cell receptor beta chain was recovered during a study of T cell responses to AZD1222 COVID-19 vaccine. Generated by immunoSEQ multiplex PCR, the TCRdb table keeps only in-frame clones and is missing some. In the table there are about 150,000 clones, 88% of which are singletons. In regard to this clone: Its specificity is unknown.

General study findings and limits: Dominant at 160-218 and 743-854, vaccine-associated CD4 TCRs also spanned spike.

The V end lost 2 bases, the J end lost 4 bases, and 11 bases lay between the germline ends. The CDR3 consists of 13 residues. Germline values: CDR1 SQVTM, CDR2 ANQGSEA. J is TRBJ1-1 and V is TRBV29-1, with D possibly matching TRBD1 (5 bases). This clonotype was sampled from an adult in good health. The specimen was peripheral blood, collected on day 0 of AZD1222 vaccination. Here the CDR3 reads CSVEQGGFTEAFF. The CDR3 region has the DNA TGCAGCGTTGAACAGGGCGGTTTCACTGAAGCTTTCTTT.